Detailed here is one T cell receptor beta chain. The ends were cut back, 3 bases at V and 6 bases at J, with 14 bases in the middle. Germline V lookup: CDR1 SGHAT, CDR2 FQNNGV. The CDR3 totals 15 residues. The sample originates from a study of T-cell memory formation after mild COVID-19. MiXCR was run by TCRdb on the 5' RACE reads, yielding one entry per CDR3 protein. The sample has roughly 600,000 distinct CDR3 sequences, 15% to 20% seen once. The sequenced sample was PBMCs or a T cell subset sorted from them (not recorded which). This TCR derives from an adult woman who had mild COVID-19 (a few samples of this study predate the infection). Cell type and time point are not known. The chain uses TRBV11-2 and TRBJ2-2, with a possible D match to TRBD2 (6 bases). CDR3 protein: CASSFTGGASGELFF. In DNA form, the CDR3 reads TGTGCCAGCAGCTTCACTGGAGGGGCGTCCGGGGAGCTGTTTTTT. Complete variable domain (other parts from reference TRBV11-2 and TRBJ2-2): EAGVAQSPRYKIIEKRQSVAFWCNPISGHATLYWYQQILGQGPKLLIQFQNNGVVDDSQLPKDRFSAERLKGVDSTLKIQPAKLEDSAVYLCASSFTGGASGELFFGEGSRLTVL.